This T cell receptor (beta chain) was retrieved from a study of T cells in Graves' hyperthyroidism and ophthalmopathy (dated by TCRdb to about 2019). About the full investigation: Peripheral blood samples were taken at initial diagnosis, before any treatment was given. A discovery cohort of roughly 96 patients, roughly 40 with Graves' ophthalmopathy and about 60 with stable Graves' hyperthyroidism, was used to find distinguishing TCR V-J signatures. An independent validation cohort of about 19 hyperthyroidism patients and more than 15 patients who later progressed to ophthalmopathy tested prospective prediction of ophthalmopathy. For training and testing, the 100 or so patients in the discovery cohort were randomly divided in a 7:3 ratio. Thyroid tissue and blood T-cell repertoires from more than five Graves' hyperthyroidism patients were also compared in the study. Once sampling was done, hyperthyroidism patients were given methimazole at a starting dose of 30 mg daily, whereas ophthalmopathy patients were given high-dose intravenous methylprednisolone. The paper describes TCR Vbeta CDR3 sequencing of 130 to 150 peripheral blood samples, made up of roughly 40 ophthalmopathy patients, 70 to 75 hyperthyroidism patients and roughly 17 progressor patients. The investigation overall reported the following: Sample size was not statistically predetermined, and investigators were not blinded to group allocation. Most expanded thyroid clonotypes (frequency above 0.001) were also found in blood, which suggests that blood repertoires may mirror thyroid immune responses. A 13 V-J signature model separated ophthalmopathy from stable hyperthyroidism, with over 85% sensitivity and 81.08% specificity in cross-validation and 80%/75% in testing. During validation, the model predicted progression to ophthalmopathy a median of approximately 6.5 months ahead of onset, with more than 55% sensitivity and 72% to 80% specificity.

Spanning cysteine to phenylalanine, the CDR3 consists of 17 amino acids. Here the CDR3 DNA is all that survives: 51 bases in frame from base 1. CDR1 and CDR2 were assigned from the germline V gene (reference sequence) as SEHNR and FQNEAQ. At the junction V is shortened by 0 bases and J by 2 bases; bases outside the gene matches: 8. Moderately to severely active disease, a Clinical Activity Score of at least 3, a NOSPECS grade of at least 4, and a duration under 3 months were present in ophthalmopathy patients. Exclusion was applied to patients with uncontrolled infections, other autoimmune diseases, pregnancy or lactation. Clinical symptoms, serum thyroxine and TRAb, thyroid ultrasound, and orbital computed tomography formed the basis for the diagnoses. PBMCs were separated from 8 to 10 ml of fresh peripheral blood using Ficoll-Paque density gradient centrifugation. Total RNA was extracted using Trizol reagent, and RNA quality was assessed on an Agilent 2100 Bioanalyzer.

The TCR beta CDR3 regions were amplified from the RNA transcripts. A first-round RT-PCR of the TCR CDR3 used the HTBI primer set with the Qiagen OneStep RT-PCR kit. Libraries were constructed in a second round of multiplex PCR, after which size selection and purification were performed. Paired-end sequencing of the libraries was performed with 100 bp reads on an Illumina HiSeq2000. From the authors' description of their analysis: SOAPnuke was used to process the raw data, removing reads that contained adapters or uncalled bases, had a mean Phred below 15, or lacked an exact match to the constant primer or identifier. COPE v1.2.5 was used to merge high-quality paired reads, and clonotypes were defined as unique nucleotide sequences. Clonotypes were aligned to IMGT TRBV, TRBD and TRBJ reference segments using MiTCR v1.1. Analysis was restricted to V-J combinations with a frequency above 0.0001, which covered about 99% of repertoires. A TCS score was defined as the ratio of F50 (clonal expansion) to E x V (chaos), with BLOSUM62-based TCRdist applied between CDR3 peptides within each V-J. Welch's t-statistics and random forest reduced 500 to 650 V-J features to 10 to 15, which were used in a naive Bayes classifier (R e1071). The public sequencing data were trimmed at Q25 with fastp and processed into clonotypes with MiXCR by TCRdb, which kept only in-frame beta chains. Rows matching on CDR3 protein sequence are summarized as one entry with the most common DNA and genes. The V and J calls come from TCRdb's annotation, not from the publication. This sample lists over 400,000 distinct CDR3 sequences; about 20% were detected once. Jointly, the top ten make up about 49% of the sample.

With regard to this clonotype: Its antigen remains unidentified. Base qualities are missing; no much larger clone stands one base away.

The rearrangement joined TRBV7-9 to TRBJ2-3, and 7 bases in between align with TRBD2. Input material: blood. This sequence originates from a woman in her 70s with Graves' ophthalmopathy. The CDR3 has the sequence CASSLARREGPTDTQYF. The bases read TGTGCCAGCAGCTTAGCGCGGAGGGAGGGCCCCACAGATACGCAGTATTTT.